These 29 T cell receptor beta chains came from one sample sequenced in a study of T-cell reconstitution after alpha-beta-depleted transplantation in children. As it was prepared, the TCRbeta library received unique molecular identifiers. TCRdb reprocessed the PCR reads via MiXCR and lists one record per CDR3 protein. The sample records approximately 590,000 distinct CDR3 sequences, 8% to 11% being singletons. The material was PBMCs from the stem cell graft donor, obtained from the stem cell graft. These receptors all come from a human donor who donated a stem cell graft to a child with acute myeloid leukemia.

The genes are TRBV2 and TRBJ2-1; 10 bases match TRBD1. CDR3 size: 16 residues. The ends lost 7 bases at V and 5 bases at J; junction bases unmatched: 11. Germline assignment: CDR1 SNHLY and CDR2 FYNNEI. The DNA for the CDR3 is TGTGCCAGCAAGAAAACAAGGACAGGGGGAAACAATGAGCAGTTCTTC. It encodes CASKKTRTGGNNEQFF.

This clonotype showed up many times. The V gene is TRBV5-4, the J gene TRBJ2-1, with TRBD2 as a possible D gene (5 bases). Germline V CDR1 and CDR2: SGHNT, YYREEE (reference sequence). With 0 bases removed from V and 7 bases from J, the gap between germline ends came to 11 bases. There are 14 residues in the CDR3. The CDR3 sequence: CASSLVGDMNEQFF. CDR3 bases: TGTGCCAGCAGCTTGGTCGGGGATATGAATGAGCAGTTCTTC.

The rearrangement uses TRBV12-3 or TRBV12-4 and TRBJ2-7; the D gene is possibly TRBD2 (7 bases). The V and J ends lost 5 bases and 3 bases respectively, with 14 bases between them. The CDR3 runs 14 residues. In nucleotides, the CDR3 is TGTGCCAGCAGTCCGAGGGGGGGGTTCTACGAGCAGTACTTC. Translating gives CASSPRGGFYEQYF.

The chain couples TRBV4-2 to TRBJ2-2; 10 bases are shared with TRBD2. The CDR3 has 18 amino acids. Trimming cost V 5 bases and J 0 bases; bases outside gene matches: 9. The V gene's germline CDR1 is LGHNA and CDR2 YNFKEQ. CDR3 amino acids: CASSRGLAGAPNTGELFF. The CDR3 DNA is TGTGCCAGCAGCAGGGGGCTAGCGGGGGCCCCGAACACCGGGGAGCTGTTTTTT.

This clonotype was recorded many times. The CDR3 DNA is TGCAGTGCTCCACTGGGCAATGAGCAGTTCTTC. Translated: CSAPLGNEQFF. The chain couples TRBV20-1 to TRBJ2-1, with D unclear. This CDR3 is built from 11 residues. Trimming stripped 5 bases from V and 6 bases from J, with 8 bases between. Germline V gives CDR1 DFQATT, CDR2 SNEGSKA (reference sequence).

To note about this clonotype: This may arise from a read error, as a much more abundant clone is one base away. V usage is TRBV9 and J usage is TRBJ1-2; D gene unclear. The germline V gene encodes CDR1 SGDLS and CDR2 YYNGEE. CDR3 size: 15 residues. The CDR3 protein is CASSPGRIIHYGYPF. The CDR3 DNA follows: TGTGCCAGCAGCCCCGGTAGGATTATTCACTATGGCTACCCCTTC.

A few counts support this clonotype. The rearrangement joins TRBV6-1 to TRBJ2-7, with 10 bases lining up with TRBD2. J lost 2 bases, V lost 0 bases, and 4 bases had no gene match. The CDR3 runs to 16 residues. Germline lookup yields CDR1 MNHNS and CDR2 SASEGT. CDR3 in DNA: TGTGCCAGCAGTGAAGCGTCTCTAGCGGGGGCCTACGAGCAGTACTTC. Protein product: CASSEASLAGAYEQYF.

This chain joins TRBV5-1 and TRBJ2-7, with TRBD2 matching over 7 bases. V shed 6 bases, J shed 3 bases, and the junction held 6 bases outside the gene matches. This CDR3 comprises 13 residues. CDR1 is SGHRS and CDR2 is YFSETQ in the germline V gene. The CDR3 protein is CASTSPGGYEQYF. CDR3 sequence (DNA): TGCGCCAGCACCTCGCCGGGGGGCTACGAGCAGTACTTC.

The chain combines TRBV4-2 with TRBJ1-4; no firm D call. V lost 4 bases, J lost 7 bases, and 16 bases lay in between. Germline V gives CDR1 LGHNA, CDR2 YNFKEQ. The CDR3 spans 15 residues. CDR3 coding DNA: TGTGCCAGCAGCCCGCCCCTAGATGAAGGTGAAAAACTGTTTTTT. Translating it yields CASSPPLDEGEKLFF.

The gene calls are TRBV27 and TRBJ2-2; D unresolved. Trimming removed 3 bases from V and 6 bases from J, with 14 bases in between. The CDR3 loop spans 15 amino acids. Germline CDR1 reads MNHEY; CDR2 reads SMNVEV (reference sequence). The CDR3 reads CASSFYTIGPGELFF. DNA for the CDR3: TGTGCCAGCAGTTTTTACACTATAGGGCCCGGGGAGCTGTTTTTT.

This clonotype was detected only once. CDR3 loop: CASSLGTGKEFGNTIYF. The CDR3, as DNA: TGCGCCAGCAGCTTGGGAACCGGGAAGGAGTTTGGAAACACCATATATTTT. The chain combines TRBV5-1 with TRBJ1-3; D unresolved. V gave up 0 bases and J gave up 3 bases, with 16 bases separating them. The CDR3 extends over 17 amino acids. Germline CDR1 is SGHRS and CDR2 is YFSETQ. The whole variable domain, filled in from reference TRBV5-1 and TRBJ1-3, reads KAGVTQTPRYLIKTRGQQVTLSCSPISGHRSVSWYQQTPGQGLQFLFEYFSETQRNKGNFPGRFSGRQFSNSRSEMNVSTLELGDSALYLCASSLGTGKEFGNTIYFGEGSWLTVV.

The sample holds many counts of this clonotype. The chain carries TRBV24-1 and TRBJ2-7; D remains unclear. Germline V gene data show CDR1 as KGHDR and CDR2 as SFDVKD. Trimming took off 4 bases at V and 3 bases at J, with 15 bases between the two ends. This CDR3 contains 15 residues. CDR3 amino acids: CATSDPTAAVYEQYF. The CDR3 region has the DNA TGTGCCACCAGTGACCCGACCGCGGCAGTCTACGAGCAGTACTTC.

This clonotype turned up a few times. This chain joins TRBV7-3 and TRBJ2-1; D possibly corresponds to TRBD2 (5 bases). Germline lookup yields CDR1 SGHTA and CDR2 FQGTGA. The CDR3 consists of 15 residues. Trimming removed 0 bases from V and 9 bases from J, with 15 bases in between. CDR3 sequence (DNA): TGTGCCAGCAGCTTAACAGGGTCACTACTAGGTGAGCAGTTCTTC. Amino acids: CASSLTGSLLGEQFF.

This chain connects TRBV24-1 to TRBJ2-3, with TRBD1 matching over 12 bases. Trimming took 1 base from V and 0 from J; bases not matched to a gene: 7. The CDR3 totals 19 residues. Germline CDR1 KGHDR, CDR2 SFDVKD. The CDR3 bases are TGTGCCACCAGTGATTTCGGGGACAGGGGGCCTTCTAGCACAGATACGCAGTATTTT. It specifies CATSDFGDRGPSSTDTQYF.

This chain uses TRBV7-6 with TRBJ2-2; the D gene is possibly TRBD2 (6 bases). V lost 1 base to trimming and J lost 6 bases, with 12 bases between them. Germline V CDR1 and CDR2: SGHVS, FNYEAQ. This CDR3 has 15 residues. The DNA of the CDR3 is TGTGCCAGCAGCTTAGGACCAGCGGGTTCCGGGGAGCTGTTTTTT. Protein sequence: CASSLGPAGSGELFF.

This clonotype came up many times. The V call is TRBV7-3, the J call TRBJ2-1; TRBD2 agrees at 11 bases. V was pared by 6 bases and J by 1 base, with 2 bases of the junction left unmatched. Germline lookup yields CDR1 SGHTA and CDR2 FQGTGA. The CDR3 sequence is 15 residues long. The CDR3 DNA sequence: TGTGCCAGCAGAACTAGCGGGGGTTCCTACAATGAGCAGTTCTTC. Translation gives CASRTSGGSYNEQFF.

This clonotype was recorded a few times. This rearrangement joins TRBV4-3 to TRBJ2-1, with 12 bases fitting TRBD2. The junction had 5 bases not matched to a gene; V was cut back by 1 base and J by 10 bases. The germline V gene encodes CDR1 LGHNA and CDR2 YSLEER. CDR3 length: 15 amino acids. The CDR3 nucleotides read TGCGCCAGCAGCCAAGGGACTAGCGGGACGCGCGAGCAGTTCTTC. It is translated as CASSQGTSGTREQFF.

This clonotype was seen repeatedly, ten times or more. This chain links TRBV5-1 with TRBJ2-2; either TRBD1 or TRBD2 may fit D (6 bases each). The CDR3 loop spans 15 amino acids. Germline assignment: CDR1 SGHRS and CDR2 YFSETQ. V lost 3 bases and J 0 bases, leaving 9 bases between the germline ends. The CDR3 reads CASSWGAANTGELFF. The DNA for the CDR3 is TGCGCCAGCAGCTGGGGGGCCGCGAACACCGGGGAGCTGTTTTTT.

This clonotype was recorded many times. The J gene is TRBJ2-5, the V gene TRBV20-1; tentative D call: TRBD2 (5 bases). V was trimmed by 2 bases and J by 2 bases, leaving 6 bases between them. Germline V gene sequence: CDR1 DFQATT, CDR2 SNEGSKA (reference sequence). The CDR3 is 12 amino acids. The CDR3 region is CSARSGQETQYF. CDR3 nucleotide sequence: TGCAGTGCTAGATCGGGACAAGAGACCCAGTACTTC.

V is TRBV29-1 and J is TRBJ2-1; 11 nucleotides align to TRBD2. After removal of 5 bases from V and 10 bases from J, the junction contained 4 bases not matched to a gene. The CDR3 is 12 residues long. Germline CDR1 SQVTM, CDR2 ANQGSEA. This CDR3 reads CSVRTSGWEQFF. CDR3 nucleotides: TGCAGCGTTCGGACTAGCGGGTGGGAGCAGTTCTTC.

The CDR3 region is CASSLPGARRSEQFF. The CDR3 DNA is TGCGCCAGCAGCTTGCCGGGGGCTAGAAGGTCTGAGCAGTTCTTC. This chain uses TRBV5-1 with TRBJ2-1; perhaps D is TRBD1 or TRBD2 (6 bases each). The V end was cut by 1 base, the J end by 9 bases, with 17 bases between. The CDR3 sequence is 15 residues long. Germline V CDR1 and CDR2: SGHRS, YFSETQ.

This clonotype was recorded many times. The CDR3 region is CSVGSGSFYEQYF. CDR3 nucleotide sequence: TGCAGCGTTGGTAGCGGCTCCTTCTACGAGCAGTACTTC. The chain combines TRBV29-1 with TRBJ2-7; TRBD2 might be the D (6 bases). V was pared by 4 bases and J by 3 bases, with 13 bases between. This CDR3 region has 13 residues. CDR1 is SQVTM, CDR2 ANQGSEA, per germline.

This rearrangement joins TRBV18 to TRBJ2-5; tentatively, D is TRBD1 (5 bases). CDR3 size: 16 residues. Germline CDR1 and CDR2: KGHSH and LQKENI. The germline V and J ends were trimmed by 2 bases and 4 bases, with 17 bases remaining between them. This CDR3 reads CASSPSNSGNGETQYF. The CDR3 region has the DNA TGTGCCAGCTCACCAAGTAATTCAGGGAATGGAGAGACCCAGTACTTC. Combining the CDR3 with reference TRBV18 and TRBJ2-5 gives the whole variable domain NAGVMQNPRHLVRRRGQEARLRCSPMKGHSHVYWYRQLPEEGLKFMVYLQKENIIDESGMPKERFSAEFPKEGPSILRIQQVVRGDSAAYFCASSPSNSGNGETQYFGPGTRLLVL.

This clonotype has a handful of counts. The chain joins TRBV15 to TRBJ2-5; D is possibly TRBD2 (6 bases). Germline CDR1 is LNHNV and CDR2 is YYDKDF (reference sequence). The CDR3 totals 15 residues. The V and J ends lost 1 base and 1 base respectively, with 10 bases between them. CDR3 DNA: TGTGCCACCAGCAGAGGCCCAGCGGGCCAAGAGACCCAGTACTTC. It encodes CATSRGPAGQETQYF.

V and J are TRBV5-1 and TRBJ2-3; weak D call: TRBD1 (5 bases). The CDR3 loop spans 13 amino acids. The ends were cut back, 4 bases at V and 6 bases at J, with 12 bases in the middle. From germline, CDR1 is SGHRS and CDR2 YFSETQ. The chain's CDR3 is CASSPRVSDTQYF. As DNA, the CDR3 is TGCGCCAGCAGCCCCAGGGTTTCGGATACGCAGTATTTT.

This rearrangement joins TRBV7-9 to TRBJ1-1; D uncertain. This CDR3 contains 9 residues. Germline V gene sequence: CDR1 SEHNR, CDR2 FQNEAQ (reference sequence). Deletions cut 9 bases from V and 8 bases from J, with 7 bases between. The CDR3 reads CASTSEAFF. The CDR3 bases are TGTGCCAGTACCTCAGAAGCTTTCTTT.

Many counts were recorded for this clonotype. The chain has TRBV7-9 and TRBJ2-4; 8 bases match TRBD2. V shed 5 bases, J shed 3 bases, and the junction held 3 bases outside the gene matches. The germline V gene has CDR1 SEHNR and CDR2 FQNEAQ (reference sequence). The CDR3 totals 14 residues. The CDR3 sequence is CASSPGLGKNIQYF. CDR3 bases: TGTGCCAGCAGCCCGGGACTAGGCAAAAACATTCAGTACTTC. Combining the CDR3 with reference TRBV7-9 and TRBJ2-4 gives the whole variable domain DTGVSQNPRHKITKRGQNVTFRCDPISEHNRLYWYRQTLGQGPEFLTYFQNEAQLEKSRLLSDRFSAERPKGSFSTLEIQRTEQGDSAMYLCASSPGLGKNIQYFGAGTRLSVL.

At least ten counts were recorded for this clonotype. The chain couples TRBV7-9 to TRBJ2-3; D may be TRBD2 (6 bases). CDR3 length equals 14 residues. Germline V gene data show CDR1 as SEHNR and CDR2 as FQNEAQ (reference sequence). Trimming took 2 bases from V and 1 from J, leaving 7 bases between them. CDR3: CASSLSGRTDTQYF. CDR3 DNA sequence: TGTGCCAGCAGCTTAAGCGGGCGCACAGATACGCAGTATTTT.

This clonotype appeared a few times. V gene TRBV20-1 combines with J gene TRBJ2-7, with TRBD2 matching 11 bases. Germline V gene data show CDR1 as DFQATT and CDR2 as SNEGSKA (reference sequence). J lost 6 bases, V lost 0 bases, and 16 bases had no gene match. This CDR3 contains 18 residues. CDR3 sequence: CSARDPGKTSGSSVEQYF. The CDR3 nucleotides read TGCAGTGCTAGAGATCCGGGGAAAACTAGCGGGAGTTCAGTCGAGCAGTACTTC.